This T cell receptor beta chain was retrieved from a study of CD8+ T cells in alopecia areata. Of note for this clone: What it binds is not known.

Regarding the study as a whole: Clarity of TCR sharing across patients fell short of that in mice, possibly HLA-related. Numerous expanded lesional clones remained in scalp and blood during tofacitinib.

This sample's treatment: oral pan-JAK inhibitor, 5-10 mg twice daily. Lesional scalp punch biopsies and peripheral blood were collected from alopecia areata patients. Reverse transcription of extracted RNA yielded cDNA, which provided the sequencing template. Clones were read by immunoSEQ multiplex PCR, and TCRdb kept only the in-frame ones, dropping some. The repertoire holds fewer than 250,000 clones, with 45% to 75% as singletons. The receptor was derived from a human donor with alopecia areata. The sample here was CD4+ T cells sorted from blood, taken at week 4, from a patient treated with tofacitinib.

In DNA form, the CDR3 reads TGCAGCGTTGAATGGCAGGGCCCAGATACGCAGTATTTT. It encodes CSVEWQGPDTQYF. The V gene is TRBV29-1, the J gene TRBJ2-3, with D tentatively TRBD1 (5 bases). V lost 2 bases to trimming and J lost 4 bases, with 10 bases between them. The CDR3 is 13 residues long. In germline, CDR1 is SQVTM, CDR2 ANQGSEA.